A selection of T cell receptor beta chains follows, all from one sample in a study of blood T cell repertoires in COVID-19. TCRdb's copy holds only in-frame clones and misses some; the assay was immunoSEQ multiplex PCR. The table lists 190,000 or so clones, roughly 80% of them singletons. What was sequenced was PBMCs or T cells enriched from blood (not recorded which). The source is a man in his forties or fifties who had recovered from COVID-19. CDR3s include the opening cysteine and the closing phenylalanine or tryptophan. A D gene is named only where the DNA matches it firmly. Not all rows give a size; the values are once, few, many and, for expanded clones, a class.

clone size: .; V gene: TRBV19; D gene: .; J gene: TRBJ1-5; CDR3 DNA: TGTGCCAGCGGAGGGCAGGGAAGTCAGCCCCAGCATTTT; CDR3 protein: CASGGQGSQPQHF
clone size: .; V gene: TRBV3-1/TRBV3-2; D gene: TRBD1; J gene: TRBJ2-7; CDR3 DNA: TGTGCCAGCAGCCGGTTAGGACAGGGAGCCTACGAGCAGTACTTC; CDR3 protein: CASSRLGQGAYEQYF
clone size: .; V gene: TRBV5-6; D gene: TRBD1; J gene: TRBJ1-1; CDR3 DNA: TGTGCCAGCAGCTTGACGACAGGGGTGGGGACTGAAGCTTTCTTT; CDR3 protein: CASSLTTGVGTEAFF
clone size: .; V gene: TRBV7-2; D gene: .; J gene: TRBJ1-1; CDR3 DNA: TGTGCCAGCAGCCCGCGAGGGTATGTGAACACTGAAGCTTTCTTT; CDR3 protein: CASSPRGYVNTEAFF
clone size: .; V gene: TRBV5-6; D gene: .; J gene: TRBJ1-1; CDR3 DNA: TGTGCCAGCAGCTTGTGGGCAGGTGAAGCTTTCTTT; CDR3 protein: CASSLWAGEAFF
clone size: .; V gene: TRBV18; D gene: TRBD2; J gene: TRBJ2-1; CDR3 DNA: TGTGCCAGCTCACCACAGCCGCGGGGGTACAATGAGCAGTTCTTC; CDR3 protein: CASSPQPRGYNEQFF
clone size: .; V gene: TRBV7-2; D gene: TRBD1; J gene: TRBJ2-1; CDR3 DNA: TGTGCCAGCAGCTTAGCCGGGACCGGGACAGCCTACAATGAGCAGTTCTTC; CDR3 protein: CASSLAGTGTAYNEQFF
clone size: .; V gene: TRBV6-5; D gene: .; J gene: TRBJ1-5; CDR3 DNA: TGTGCCAGCGCTACCGGACAGACGATCAATCAGCCCCAGCATTTT; CDR3 protein: CASATGQTINQPQHF
clone size: .; V gene: TRBV6-2/TRBV6-3; D gene: TRBD2; J gene: TRBJ2-3; CDR3 DNA: TGTGCCAGCAGCCGCGCCGGGGGGGCAACAGATACGCAGTATTTT; CDR3 protein: CASSRAGGATDTQYF
clone size: few; V gene: TRBV24-1; D gene: .; J gene: TRBJ1-5; CDR3 DNA: TGTGCCACCAGTCAAAACTCCTATGGCAATCAGCCCCAGCATTTT; CDR3 protein: CATSQNSYGNQPQHF
clone size: .; V gene: TRBV5-4; D gene: TRBD1; J gene: TRBJ2-3; CDR3 DNA: TGTGCCAGCAGCCCGGGCCCGGGACAGGGTTCCGATACGCAGTATTTT; CDR3 protein: CASSPGPGQGSDTQYF
clone size: .; V gene: TRBV12-3/TRBV12-4; D gene: .; J gene: TRBJ2-3; CDR3 DNA: TGTGCCAGCAGTTTAGGGGAGCCTCCCCGGTATTTT; CDR3 protein: CASSLGEPPRYF
clone size: .; V gene: TRBV7-9; D gene: TRBD1; J gene: TRBJ1-1; CDR3 DNA: TGTGCCAGCAGCTTAGGAGGACAGGGGGAAGCTTTCTTT; CDR3 protein: CASSLGGQGEAFF
clone size: .; V gene: TRBV4-1; D gene: .; J gene: TRBJ1-1; CDR3 DNA: TGCGCCAGCAGCCTGTCGGAGGGGAACACTGAAGCTTTCTTT; CDR3 protein: CASSLSEGNTEAFF
clone size: .; V gene: TRBV18; D gene: .; J gene: TRBJ2-2; CDR3 DNA: TGTGCCAGCTCACCGTGGACGGAGGGGGGGGAGCTGTTTTTT; CDR3 protein: CASSPWTEGGELFF
clone size: .; V gene: TRBV12-3/TRBV12-4; D gene: .; J gene: TRBJ1-2; CDR3 DNA: TGTGCCAGCAGTTTCGACAGTAACTATGGCTACACCTTC; CDR3 protein: CASSFDSNYGYTF
clone size: .; V gene: TRBV3-1/TRBV3-2; D gene: .; J gene: TRBJ2-7; CDR3 DNA: TGTGCCAGCAGCCGGTTCCAGGGCGGCGAGCAGTACTTC; CDR3 protein: CASSRFQGGEQYF
clone size: .; V gene: TRBV24-1; D gene: TRBD2; J gene: TRBJ2-5; CDR3 DNA: TGTGCCACCGGATCGGGACTAGCGAGTGCCCAGTACTTC; CDR3 protein: CATGSGLASAQYF
clone size: .; V gene: TRBV7-9; D gene: .; J gene: TRBJ2-1; CDR3 DNA: TGTGCCAGCAGCTTAATAGGGGGTGAGCAGTTCTTC; CDR3 protein: CASSLIGGEQFF
clone size: .; V gene: TRBV19; D gene: .; J gene: TRBJ1-1; CDR3 DNA: TGTGCCAGTAGTCCCCCGGGGAGCGCGCGGAACACTGAAGCTTTCTTT; CDR3 protein: CASSPPGSARNTEAFF
clone size: .; V gene: TRBV5-1; D gene: TRBD1; J gene: TRBJ1-3; CDR3 DNA: TGCGCCAGCAGCTTGGAGGGGACAGGGACGTCTGGAAACACCATATATTTT; CDR3 protein: CASSLEGTGTSGNTIYF
clone size: .; V gene: TRBV11-3; D gene: TRBD1; J gene: TRBJ1-5; CDR3 DNA: TGTGCCAGCAGCTTAGACACCAGGGGGGAAGGTCAGCCCCAGCATTTT; CDR3 protein: CASSLDTRGEGQPQHF
clone size: many; V gene: TRBV6-4; D gene: .; J gene: TRBJ1-1; CDR3 DNA: TGTGCCAGCAGTCCGGGGGGCGTGAACACTGAAGCTTTCTTT; CDR3 protein: CASSPGGVNTEAFF
clone size: .; V gene: TRBV10-3; D gene: .; J gene: TRBJ2-7; CDR3 DNA: TGTGCCATCAGTGATAAGGGGTCCGGGGGCTCCTACGAGCAGTACTTC; CDR3 protein: CAISDKGSGGSYEQYF
clone size: .; V gene: TRBV5-1; D gene: .; J gene: TRBJ1-6; CDR3 DNA: TGCGCCAGCAGCTTGGCTGCGTTACAGGGAAATTCACCCCTCCACTTT; CDR3 protein: CASSLAALQGNSPLHF
clone size: .; V gene: TRBV7-2; D gene: .; J gene: TRBJ2-1; CDR3 DNA: TGTGCCAGCAGCTCCTACGACAGGAACAATGAGCAGTTCTTC; CDR3 protein: CASSSYDRNNEQFF
clone size: .; V gene: TRBV29-1; D gene: TRBD2; J gene: TRBJ2-2; CDR3 DNA: TGCAGCGTTTTAAGCGGGGGGGGATTTGGCACCGGGGAGCTGTTTTTT; CDR3 protein: CSVLSGGGFGTGELFF
clone size: .; V gene: TRBV7-8; D gene: .; J gene: TRBJ1-1; CDR3 DNA: TGTGCCAGCACGGCAGGGCATCAGAACACTGAAGCTTTCTTT; CDR3 protein: CASTAGHQNTEAFF
clone size: few; V gene: TRBV7-9; D gene: TRBD1; J gene: TRBJ1-1; CDR3 DNA: TGTGCCAGCAGCCGTGACAGGGCTGGTACTGAAGCTTTCTTT; CDR3 protein: CASSRDRAGTEAFF